This T cell receptor beta chain originates from a study of CDR3 diversity in severe acne. In TCRdb, the PCR reads were re-called with MiXCR into one record per CDR3 protein. The data contain about 84,000 distinct CDR3 sequences, 45% to 55% of them singletons. This clonotype was found many times. Germline lookup yields CDR1 MNHEY and CDR2 SVGAGI. Trimming cost V 0 bases and J 2 bases, with 7 bases left between them. The CDR3 is 14 amino acids. The sequenced material came from blood. The chain uses TRBV6-5 and TRBJ1-2, with D possibly being TRBD1 (5 bases). This clonotype originated in a male donor in good health, without acne. In DNA form, the CDR3 reads TGTGCCAGCAGTTACTCAGGGGCCAACTATGGCTACACCTTC. This translates into CASSYSGANYGYTF.